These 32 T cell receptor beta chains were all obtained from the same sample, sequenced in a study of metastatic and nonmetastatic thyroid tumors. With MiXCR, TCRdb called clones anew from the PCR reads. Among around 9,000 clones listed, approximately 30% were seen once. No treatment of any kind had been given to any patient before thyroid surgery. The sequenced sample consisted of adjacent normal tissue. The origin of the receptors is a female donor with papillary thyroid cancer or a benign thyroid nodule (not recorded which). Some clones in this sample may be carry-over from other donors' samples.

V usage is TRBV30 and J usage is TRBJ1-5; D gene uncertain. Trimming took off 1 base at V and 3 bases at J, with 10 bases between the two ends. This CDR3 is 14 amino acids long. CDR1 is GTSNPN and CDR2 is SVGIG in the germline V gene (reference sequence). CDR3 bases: TGTGCCTGGAGTGCTACAGATTTCAATCAGCCCCAGCATTTT. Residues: CAWSATDFNQPQHF. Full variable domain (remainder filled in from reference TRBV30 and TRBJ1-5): SQTIHQWPATLVQPVGSPLSLECTVEGTSNPNLYWYRQAAGRGLQLLFYSVGIGQISSEVPQNLSASRPQDRQFILSSKKLLLSDSGFYLCAWSATDFNQPQHFGDGTRLSIL.

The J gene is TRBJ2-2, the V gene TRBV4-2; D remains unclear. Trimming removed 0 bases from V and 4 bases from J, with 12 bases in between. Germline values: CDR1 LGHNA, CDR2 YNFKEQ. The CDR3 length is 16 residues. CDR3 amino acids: CASSQERHSSTGELFF. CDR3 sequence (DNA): TGTGCCAGCAGCCAAGAGAGACACTCGTCCACCGGGGAGCTGTTTTTT.

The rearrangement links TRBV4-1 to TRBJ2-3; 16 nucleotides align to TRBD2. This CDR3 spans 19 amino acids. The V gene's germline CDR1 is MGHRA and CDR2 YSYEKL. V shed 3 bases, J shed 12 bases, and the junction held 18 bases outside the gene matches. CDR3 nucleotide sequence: TGCGCCAGCAGCCATCCGGGACTAGCGGGAGGGCCCGGGAAAGAGACCCAGTATTTT. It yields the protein CASSHPGLAGGPGKETQYF.

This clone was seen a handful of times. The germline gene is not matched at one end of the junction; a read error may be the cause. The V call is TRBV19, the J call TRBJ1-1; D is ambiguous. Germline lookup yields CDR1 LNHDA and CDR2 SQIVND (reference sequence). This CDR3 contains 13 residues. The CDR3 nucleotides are TGTACCAGTAGTATAACGGGCGACACTGAAGCCTTCTTT. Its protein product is CTSSITGDTEAFF.

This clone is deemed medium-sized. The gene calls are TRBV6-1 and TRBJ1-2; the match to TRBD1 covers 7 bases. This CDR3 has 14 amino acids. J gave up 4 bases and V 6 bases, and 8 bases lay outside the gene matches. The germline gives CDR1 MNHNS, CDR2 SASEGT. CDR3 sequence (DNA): TGTGCCAGCAGCCCAGATACAGGGGTCTATGGCTACACCTTC. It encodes CASSPDTGVYGYTF.

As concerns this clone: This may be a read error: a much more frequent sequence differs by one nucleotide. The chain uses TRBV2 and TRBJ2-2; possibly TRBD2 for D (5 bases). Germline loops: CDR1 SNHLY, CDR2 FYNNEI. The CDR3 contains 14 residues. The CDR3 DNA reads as TGTGCCAGCAGTGCGACTGGAAACACCGGGGAGCTGCTTTTT. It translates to CASSATGNTGELLF.

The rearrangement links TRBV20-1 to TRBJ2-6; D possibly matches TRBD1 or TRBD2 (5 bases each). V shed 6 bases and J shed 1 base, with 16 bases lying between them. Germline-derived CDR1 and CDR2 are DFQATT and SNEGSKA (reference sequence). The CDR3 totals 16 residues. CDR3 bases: TGCAGTGCAGTTTCAGGGCGAGGGTCTGGGGCCAACGTCCTGACTTTC. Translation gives CSAVSGRGSGANVLTF.

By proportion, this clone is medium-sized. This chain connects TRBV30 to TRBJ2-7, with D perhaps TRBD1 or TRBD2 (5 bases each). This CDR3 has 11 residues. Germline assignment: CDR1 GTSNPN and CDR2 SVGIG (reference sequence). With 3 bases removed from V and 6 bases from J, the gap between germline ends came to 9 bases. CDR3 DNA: TGTGCCTGGAGGAGGGGCCTCGAGCAGTACTTC. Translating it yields CAWRRGLEQYF. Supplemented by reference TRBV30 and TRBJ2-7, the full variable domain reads SQTIHQWPATLVQPVGSPLSLECTVEGTSNPNLYWYRQAAGRGLQLLFYSVGIGQISSEVPQNLSASRPQDRQFILSSKKLLLSDSGFYLCAWRRGLEQYFGPGTRLTVT.

CDR3 nucleotide sequence: TGTGCCAGCGCCGGAACCCCGGGACATTCTAACTATGGCTACACCTTC. It codes for CASAGTPGHSNYGYTF. The gene calls are TRBV27 and TRBJ1-2; a possible D gene is TRBD1 (6 bases). Germline V gene lookup returns CDR1 MNHEY and CDR2 SMNVEV (reference sequence). Trimming removed 8 bases at V and 0 bases at J, with 19 bases between. The CDR3 has 16 amino acids.

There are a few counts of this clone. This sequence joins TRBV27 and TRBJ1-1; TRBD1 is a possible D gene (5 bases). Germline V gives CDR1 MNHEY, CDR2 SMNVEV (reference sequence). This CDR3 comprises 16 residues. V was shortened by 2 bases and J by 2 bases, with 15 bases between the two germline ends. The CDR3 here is CASSLRPPQGNTEAFF. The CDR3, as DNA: TGTGCCAGCAGTTTAAGGCCCCCTCAGGGTAACACTGAAGCTTTCTTT.

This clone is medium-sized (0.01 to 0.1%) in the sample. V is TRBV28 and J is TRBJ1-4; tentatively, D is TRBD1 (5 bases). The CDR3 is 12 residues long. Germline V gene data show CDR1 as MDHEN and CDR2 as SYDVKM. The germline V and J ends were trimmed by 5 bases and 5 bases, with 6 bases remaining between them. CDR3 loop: CASSDRNEKLFF. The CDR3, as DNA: TGTGCCAGCAGTGACAGAAATGAAAAACTGTTTTTT.

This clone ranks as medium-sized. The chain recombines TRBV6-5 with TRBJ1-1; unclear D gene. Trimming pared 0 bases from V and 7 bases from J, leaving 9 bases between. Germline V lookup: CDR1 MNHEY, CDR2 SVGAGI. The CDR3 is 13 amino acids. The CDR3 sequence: CASSYSPGVEAFF. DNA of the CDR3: TGTGCCAGCAGTTACTCTCCCGGGGTTGAAGCTTTCTTT.

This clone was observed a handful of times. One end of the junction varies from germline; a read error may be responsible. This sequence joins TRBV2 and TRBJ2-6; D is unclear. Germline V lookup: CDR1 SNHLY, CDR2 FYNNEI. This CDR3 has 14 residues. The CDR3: CASKEISVANVLTF. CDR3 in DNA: TGTGCCAGCAAAGAGATCTCTGTGGCCAACGTCCTGACTTTC.

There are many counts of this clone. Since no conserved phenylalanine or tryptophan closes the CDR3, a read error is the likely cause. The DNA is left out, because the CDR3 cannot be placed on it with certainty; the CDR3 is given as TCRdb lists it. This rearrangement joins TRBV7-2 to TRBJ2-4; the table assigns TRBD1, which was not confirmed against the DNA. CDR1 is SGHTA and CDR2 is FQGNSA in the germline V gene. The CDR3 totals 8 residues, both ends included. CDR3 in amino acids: CASSTPDR.

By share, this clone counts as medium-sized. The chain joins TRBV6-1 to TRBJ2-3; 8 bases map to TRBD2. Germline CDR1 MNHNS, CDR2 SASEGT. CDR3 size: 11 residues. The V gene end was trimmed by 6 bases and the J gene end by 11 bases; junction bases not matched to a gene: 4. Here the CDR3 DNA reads TGTGCCAGCAGGGGACTAGTTCGGCAGTATTTT. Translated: CASRGLVRQYF.

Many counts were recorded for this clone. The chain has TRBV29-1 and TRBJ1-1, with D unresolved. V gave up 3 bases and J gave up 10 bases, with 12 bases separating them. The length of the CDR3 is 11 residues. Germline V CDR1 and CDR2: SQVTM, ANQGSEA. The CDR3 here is CSVDFGRGAFF. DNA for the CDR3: TGCAGCGTTGACTTCGGGAGAGGAGCTTTCTTT.

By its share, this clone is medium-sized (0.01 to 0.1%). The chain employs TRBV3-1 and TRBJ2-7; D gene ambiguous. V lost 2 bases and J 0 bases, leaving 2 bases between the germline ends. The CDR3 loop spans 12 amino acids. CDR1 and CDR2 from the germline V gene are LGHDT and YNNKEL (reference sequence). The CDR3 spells CASSQSSYEQYF. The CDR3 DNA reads TGTGCCAGCAGCCAAAGCTCCTACGAGCAGTACTTC.

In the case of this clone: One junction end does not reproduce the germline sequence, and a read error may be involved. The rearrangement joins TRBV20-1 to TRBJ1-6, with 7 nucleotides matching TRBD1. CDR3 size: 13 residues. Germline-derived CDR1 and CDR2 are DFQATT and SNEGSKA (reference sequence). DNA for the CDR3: TGTAGTGCTAGGGACAGATATAATTCACCCCTCCACTTT. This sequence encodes CSARDRYNSPLHF.

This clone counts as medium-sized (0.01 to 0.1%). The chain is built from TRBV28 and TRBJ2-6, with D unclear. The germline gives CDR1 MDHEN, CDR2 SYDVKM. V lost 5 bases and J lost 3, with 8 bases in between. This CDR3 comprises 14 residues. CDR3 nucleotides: TGTGCCAGCAGTCTAACCGGTGGGGCCAACGTCCTGACTTTC. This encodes CASSLTGGANVLTF.

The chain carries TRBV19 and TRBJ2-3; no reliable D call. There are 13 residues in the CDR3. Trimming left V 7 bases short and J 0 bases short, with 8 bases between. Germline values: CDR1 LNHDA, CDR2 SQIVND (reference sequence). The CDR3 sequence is CASTKRSTDTQYF. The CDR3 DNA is TGTGCCAGTACAAAACGGAGCACAGATACGCAGTATTTT.

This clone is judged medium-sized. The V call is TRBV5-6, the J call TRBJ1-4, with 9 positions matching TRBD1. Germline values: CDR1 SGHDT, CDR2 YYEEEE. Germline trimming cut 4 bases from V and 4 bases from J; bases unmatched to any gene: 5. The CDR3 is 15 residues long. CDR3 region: CASSTSGQGNEKLFF. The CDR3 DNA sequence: TGTGCCAGCAGCACTTCGGGACAGGGTAATGAAAAACTGTTTTTT.

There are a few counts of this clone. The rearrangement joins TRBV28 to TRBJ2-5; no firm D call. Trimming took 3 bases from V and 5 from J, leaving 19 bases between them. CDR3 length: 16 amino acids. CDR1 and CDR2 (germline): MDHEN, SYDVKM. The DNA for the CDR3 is TGTGCCAGCAGTTTGCACACCCGTGCCTCCGAGGAGACCCAGTACTTC. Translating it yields CASSLHTRASEETQYF. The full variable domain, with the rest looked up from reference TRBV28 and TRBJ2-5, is DVKVTQSSRYLVKRTGEKVFLECVQDMDHENMFWYRQDPGLGLRLIYFSYDVKMKEKGDIPEGYSVSREKKERFSLILESASTNQTSMYLCASSLHTRASEETQYFGPGTRLLVL.

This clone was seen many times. The CDR3, as DNA: TGTGCCAGCAGCCTCTCGGGGACTGCCTTTAATGAGCAGTTCTTC. Its translation is CASSLSGTAFNEQFF. This rearrangement joins TRBV3-1 to TRBJ2-1; the D gene is possibly TRBD2 (6 bases). V gave up 4 bases and J gave up 7 bases, with 17 bases separating them. There are 15 residues in the CDR3. The germline CDR1 and CDR2 sequences are LGHDT and YNNKEL (reference sequence).

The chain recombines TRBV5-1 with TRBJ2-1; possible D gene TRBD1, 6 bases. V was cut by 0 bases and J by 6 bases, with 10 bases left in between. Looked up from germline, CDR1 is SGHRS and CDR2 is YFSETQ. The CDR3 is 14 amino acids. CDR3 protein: CASSLGPQGNEQFF. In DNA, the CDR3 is TGCGCCAGCAGCTTGGGCCCACAGGGCAATGAGCAGTTCTTC.

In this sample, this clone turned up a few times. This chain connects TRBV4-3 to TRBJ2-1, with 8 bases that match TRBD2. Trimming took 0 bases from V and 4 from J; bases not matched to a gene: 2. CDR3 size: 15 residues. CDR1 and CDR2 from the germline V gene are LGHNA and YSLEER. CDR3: CASSQDVAGYNEQFF. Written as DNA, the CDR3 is TGCGCCAGCAGCCAAGATGTAGCGGGATACAATGAGCAGTTCTTC.

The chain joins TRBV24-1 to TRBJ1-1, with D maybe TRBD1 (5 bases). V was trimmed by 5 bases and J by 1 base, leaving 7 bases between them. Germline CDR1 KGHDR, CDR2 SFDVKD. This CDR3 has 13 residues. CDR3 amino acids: CATSAQGNTEAFF. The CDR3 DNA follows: TGTGCCACCAGTGCGCAGGGGAACACTGAAGCTTTCTTT.

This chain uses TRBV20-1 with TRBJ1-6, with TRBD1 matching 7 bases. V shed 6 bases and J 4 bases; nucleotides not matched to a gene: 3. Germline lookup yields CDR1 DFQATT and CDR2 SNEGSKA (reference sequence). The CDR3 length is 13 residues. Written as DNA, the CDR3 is TGCAGTGCGTGGGACAGATATAATTCACCCCTCCACTTT. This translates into CSAWDRYNSPLHF.

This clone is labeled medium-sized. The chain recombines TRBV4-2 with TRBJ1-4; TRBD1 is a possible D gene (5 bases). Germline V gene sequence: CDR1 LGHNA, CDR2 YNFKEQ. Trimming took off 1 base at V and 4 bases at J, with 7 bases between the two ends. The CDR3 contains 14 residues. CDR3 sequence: CASSQAGHNEKLFF. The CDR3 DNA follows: TGTGCCAGCAGCCAAGCAGGGCATAATGAAAAACTGTTTTTT.

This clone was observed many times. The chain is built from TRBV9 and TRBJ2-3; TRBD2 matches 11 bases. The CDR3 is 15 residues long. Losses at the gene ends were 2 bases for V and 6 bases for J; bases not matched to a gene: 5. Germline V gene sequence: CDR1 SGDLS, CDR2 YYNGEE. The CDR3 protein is CASSVGLAVQDTQYF. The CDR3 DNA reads TGTGCCAGCAGCGTGGGACTAGCGGTCCAGGATACGCAGTATTTT.

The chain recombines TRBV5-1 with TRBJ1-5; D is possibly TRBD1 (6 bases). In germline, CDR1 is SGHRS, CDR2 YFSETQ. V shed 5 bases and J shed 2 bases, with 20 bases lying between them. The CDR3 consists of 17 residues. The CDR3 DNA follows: TGCGCCAGCAGTCGTACAAACAGGGAGGATTGCAATCAGCCCCAGCATTTT. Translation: CASSRTNREDCNQPQHF.

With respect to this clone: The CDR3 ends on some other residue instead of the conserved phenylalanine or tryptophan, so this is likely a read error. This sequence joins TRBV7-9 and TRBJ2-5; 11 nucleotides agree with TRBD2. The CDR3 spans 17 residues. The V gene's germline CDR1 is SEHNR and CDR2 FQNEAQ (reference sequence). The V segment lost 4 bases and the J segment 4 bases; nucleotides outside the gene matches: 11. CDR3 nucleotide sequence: TGTGCCAGCAGCTCAACTACTAGCGGGAGATCGCCAGAGACCCAGTACTCC. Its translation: CASSSTTSGRSPETQYS.

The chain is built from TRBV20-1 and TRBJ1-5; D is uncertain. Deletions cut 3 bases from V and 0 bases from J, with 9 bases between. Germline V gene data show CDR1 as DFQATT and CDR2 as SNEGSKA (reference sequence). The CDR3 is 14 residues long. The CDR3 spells CSASSGPSNQPQHF. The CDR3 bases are TGCAGTGCTAGTTCCGGCCCTAGCAATCAGCCCCAGCATTTT.